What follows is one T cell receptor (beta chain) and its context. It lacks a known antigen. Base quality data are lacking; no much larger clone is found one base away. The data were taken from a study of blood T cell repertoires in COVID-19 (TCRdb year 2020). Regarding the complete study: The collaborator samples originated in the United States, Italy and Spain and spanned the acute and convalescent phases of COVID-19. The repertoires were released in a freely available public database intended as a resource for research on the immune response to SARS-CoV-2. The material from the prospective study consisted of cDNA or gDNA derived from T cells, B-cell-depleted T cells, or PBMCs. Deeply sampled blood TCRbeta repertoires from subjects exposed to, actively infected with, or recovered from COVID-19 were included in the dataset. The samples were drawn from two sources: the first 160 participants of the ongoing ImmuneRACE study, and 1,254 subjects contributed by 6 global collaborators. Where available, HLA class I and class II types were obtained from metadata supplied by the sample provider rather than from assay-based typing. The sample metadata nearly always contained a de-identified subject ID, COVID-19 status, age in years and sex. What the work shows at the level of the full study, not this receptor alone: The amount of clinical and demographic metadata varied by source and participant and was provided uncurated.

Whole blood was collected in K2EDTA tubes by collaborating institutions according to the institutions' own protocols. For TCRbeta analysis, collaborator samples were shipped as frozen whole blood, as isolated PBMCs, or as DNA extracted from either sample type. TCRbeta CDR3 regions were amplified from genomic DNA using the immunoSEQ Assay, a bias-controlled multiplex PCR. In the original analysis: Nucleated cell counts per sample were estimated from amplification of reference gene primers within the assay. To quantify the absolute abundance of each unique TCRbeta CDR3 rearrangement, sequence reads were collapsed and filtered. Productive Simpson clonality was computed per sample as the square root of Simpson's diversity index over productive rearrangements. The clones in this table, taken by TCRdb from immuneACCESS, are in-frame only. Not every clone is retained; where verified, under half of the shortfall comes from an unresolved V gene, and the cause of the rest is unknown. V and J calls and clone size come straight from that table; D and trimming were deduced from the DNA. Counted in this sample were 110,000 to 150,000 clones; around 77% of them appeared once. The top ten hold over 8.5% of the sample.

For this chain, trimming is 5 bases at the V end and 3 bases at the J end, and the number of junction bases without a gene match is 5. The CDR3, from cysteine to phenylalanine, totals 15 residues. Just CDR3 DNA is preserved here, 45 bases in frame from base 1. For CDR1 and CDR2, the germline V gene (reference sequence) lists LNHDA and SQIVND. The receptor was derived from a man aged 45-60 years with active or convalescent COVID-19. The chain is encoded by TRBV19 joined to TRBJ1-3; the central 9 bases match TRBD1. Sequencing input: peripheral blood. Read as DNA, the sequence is TGTGCCAGTAGTCGGGACAGGGAAGGTGGAAACACCATATATTTT. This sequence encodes CASSRDREGGNTIYF.